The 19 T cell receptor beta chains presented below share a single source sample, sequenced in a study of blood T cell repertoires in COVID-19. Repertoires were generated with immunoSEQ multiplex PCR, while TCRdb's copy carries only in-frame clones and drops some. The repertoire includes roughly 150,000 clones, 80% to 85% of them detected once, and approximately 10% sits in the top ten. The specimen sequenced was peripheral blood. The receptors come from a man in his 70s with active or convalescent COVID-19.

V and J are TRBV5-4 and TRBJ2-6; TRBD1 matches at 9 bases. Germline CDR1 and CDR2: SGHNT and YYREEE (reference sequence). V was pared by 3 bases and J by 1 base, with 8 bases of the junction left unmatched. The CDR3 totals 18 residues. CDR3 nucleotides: TGTGCCAGCAGCTACGGGACAGGGATATGGTCTGGGGCCAACGTCCTGACTTTC. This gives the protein CASSYGTGIWSGANVLTF.

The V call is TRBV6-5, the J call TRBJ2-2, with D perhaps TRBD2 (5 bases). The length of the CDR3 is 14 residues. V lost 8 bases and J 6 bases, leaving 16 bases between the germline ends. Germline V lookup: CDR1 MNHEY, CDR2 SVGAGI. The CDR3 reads CASRAATGAGELFF. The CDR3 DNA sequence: TGTGCCAGCCGGGCGGCAACCGGGGCCGGGGAGCTGTTTTTT.

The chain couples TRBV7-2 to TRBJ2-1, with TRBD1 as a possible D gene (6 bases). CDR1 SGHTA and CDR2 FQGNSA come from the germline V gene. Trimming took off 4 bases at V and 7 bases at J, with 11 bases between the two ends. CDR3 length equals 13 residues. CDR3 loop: CASSSHRVNEQFF. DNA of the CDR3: TGTGCCAGCAGCTCCCACAGGGTTAATGAGCAGTTCTTC.

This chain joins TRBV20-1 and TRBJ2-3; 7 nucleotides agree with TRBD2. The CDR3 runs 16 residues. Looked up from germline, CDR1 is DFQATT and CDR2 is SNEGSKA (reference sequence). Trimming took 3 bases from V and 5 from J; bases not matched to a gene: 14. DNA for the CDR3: TGCAGTGCTAGTCCCCCGAACGGCGGGAGTGAAGATACGCAGTATTTT. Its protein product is CSASPPNGGSEDTQYF.

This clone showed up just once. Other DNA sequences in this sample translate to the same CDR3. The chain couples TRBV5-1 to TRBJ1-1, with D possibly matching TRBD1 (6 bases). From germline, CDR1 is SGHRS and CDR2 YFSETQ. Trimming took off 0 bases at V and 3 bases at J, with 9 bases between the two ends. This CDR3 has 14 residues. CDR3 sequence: CASSLAGGDTEAFF. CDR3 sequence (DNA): TGCGCCAGCAGCTTGGCGGGGGGCGACACTGAAGCTTTCTTT.

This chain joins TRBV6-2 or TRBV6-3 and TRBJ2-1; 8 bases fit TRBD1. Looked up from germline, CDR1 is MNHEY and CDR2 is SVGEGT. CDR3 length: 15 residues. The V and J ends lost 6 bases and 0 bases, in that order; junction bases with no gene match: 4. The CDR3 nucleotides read TGTGCCAGCAGCGAGCAGGGGGCCTCCTACAATGAGCAGTTCTTC. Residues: CASSEQGASYNEQFF.

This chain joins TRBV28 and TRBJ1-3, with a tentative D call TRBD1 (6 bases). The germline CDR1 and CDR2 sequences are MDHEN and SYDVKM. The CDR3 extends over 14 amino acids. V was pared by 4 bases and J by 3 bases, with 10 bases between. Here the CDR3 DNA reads TGTGCCAGCAGTTACAGGGCAGGTGGAAACACCATATATTTT. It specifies CASSYRAGGNTIYF. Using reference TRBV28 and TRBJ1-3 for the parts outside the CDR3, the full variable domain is DVKVTQSSRYLVKRTGEKVFLECVQDMDHENMFWYRQDPGLGLRLIYFSYDVKMKEKGDIPEGYSVSREKKERFSLILESASTNQTSMYLCASSYRAGGNTIYFGEGSWLTVV.

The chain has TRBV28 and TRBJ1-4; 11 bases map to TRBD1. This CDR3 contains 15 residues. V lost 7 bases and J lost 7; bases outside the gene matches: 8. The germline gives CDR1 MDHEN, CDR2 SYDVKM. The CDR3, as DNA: TGTGCCAGCACCCTAGCGGGGACAGGGGGTGAAAAACTGTTTTTT. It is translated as CASTLAGTGGEKLFF.

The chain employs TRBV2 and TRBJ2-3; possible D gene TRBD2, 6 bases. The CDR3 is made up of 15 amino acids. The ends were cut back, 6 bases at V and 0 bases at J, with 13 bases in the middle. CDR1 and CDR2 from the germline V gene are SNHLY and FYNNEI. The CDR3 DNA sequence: TGTGCCAGCAGAGTAGGGGCGGGGAGCACAGATACGCAGTATTTT. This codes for CASRVGAGSTDTQYF.

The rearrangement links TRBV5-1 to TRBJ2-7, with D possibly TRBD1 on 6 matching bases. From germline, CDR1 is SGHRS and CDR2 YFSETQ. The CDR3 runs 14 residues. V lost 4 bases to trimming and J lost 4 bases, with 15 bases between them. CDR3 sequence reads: CASSPRDTDYEQYF. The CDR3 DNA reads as TGCGCCAGCAGCCCCCGGGACACCGATTACGAGCAGTACTTC.

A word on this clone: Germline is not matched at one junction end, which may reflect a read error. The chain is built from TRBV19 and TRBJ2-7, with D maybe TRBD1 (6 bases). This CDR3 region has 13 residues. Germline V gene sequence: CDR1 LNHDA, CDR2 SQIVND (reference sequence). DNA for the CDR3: TGTGCCAGCCGTGACAGGAGCTCCTACAAGCAGTACTTC. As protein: CASRDRSSYKQYF.

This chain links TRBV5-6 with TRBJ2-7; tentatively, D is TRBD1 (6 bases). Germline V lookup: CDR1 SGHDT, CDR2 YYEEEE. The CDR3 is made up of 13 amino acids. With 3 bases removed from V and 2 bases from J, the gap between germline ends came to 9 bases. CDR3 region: CASSYGQPYEQYF. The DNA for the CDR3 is TGTGCCAGCAGCTATGGACAGCCCTACGAGCAGTACTTC.

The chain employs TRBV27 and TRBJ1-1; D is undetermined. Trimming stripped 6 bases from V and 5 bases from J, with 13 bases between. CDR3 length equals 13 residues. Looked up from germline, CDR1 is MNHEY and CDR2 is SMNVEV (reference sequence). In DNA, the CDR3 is TGTGCCAGCAGCCCCAACACGAGGACTGAAGCTTTCTTT. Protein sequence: CASSPNTRTEAFF.

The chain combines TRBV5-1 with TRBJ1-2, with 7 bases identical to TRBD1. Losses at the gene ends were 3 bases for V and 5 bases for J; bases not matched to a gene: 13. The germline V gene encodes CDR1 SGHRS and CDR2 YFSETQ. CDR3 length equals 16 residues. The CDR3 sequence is CASSSYPLTGAYGYTF. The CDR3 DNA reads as TGCGCCAGCAGCTCCTACCCCCTAACAGGGGCGTATGGCTACACCTTC.

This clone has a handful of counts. CDR3 coding DNA: TGTGCCAGCAGCTCCCGGCGGGAGCCCGAGCAGTACTTC. It specifies CASSSRREPEQYF. The chain combines TRBV7-9 with TRBJ2-7; 7 bases fit TRBD2. The V gene end was trimmed by 4 bases and the J gene end by 6 bases; junction bases not matched to a gene: 6. The germline gives CDR1 SEHNR, CDR2 FQNEAQ (reference sequence). The CDR3 contains 13 residues.

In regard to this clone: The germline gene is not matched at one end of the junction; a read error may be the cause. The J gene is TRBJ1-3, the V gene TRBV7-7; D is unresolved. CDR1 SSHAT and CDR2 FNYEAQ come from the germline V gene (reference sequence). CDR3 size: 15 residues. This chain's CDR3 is CASSLAHGSGNTIYF. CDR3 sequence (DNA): TGTGCTAGCAGCTTAGCCCACGGTTCTGGAAACACCATATATTTT.

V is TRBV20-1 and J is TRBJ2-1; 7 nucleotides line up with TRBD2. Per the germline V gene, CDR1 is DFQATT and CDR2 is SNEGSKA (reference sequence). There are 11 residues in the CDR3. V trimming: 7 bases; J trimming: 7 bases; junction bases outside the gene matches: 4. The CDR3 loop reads CSGEGRNEQFF. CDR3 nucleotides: TGCAGTGGGGAGGGAAGGAATGAGCAGTTCTTC.

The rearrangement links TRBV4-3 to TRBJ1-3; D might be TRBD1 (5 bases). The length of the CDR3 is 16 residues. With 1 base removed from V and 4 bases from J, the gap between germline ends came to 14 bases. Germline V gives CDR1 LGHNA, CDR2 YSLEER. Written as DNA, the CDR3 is TGCGCCAGCAGCCAAGTCGGGGGAGCGGGAGGAAACACCATATATTTT. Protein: CASSQVGGAGGNTIYF.

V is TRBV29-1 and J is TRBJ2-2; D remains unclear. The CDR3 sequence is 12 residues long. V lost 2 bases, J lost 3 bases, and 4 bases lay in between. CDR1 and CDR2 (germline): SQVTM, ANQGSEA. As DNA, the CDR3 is TGCAGCGTTGAAACTGACACCGGGGAGCTGTTTTTT. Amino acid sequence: CSVETDTGELFF.